This TCR beta chain was captured in a study of OX40 agonist ivuxolimab in advanced cancers. The CDR3 spans 14 residues. The V gene's germline CDR1 is MNHEY and CDR2 SMNVEV (reference sequence). V was pared by 4 bases and J by 0 bases, with 7 bases between. Using immunoSEQ multiplex PCR, the repertoire was profiled, and TCRdb retains in-frame clones only, with some absent. Among 65,000 to 95,000 clones listed, 87% were seen once. V and J are TRBV27 and TRBJ2-1; no firm D call. The sample consisted of CD4+ or CD8+ T cells sorted from blood, taken in a trial of the OX40 agonist ivuxolimab. The source is an adult with an advanced solid tumor such as melanoma, head and neck, liver or kidney cancer. CDR3 amino acids: CASSSLPSYNEQFF. The CDR3 nucleotides are TGTGCCAGCAGTTCGTTACCCTCCTACAATGAGCAGTTCTTC.